Each of the 30 T cell receptor beta chains below was sequenced from the same sample in a study of blood T cell repertoires in COVID-19. Sequenced by immunoSEQ multiplex PCR; TCRdb stores in-frame clones only, minus some. The sample consists of around 130,000 clones, approximately 90% of them appearing once. The material sequenced was peripheral blood. Every receptor here comes from a human donor with COVID-19, enrolled during active disease. The donor label of this sample is uncertain.

The V gene is TRBV29-1, the J gene TRBJ1-3; D is unclear. CDR3 length: 15 amino acids. V was pared by 4 bases and J by 1 base, with 14 bases between. Germline CDR1 is SQVTM and CDR2 is ANQGSEA. CDR3 region: CSVVPFEGSGNTIYF. The CDR3 DNA is TGCAGCGTTGTACCGTTTGAGGGATCTGGAAACACCATATATTTT.

The count of this clone is one. The genes are TRBV28 and TRBJ1-2; D remains ambiguous. Germline-derived CDR1 and CDR2 are MDHEN and SYDVKM. This CDR3 has 13 residues. V was shortened by 7 bases and J by 8 bases, with 17 bases between the two germline ends. Here the CDR3 reads CASTPKTGKGYTF. CDR3 in DNA: TGTGCCAGCACCCCAAAGACGGGGAAAGGCTACACCTTC.

The chain is built from TRBV5-1 and TRBJ2-3; 10 nucleotides align to TRBD1. The ends lost 3 bases at V and 2 bases at J; junction bases unmatched: 9. The germline gives CDR1 SGHRS, CDR2 YFSETQ. The CDR3 consists of 17 residues. CDR3 loop: CASSYDRGQGTTDTQYF. The CDR3 nucleotides read TGCGCCAGCAGCTACGACAGGGGGCAAGGCACCACAGATACGCAGTATTTT.

The V call is TRBV18, the J call TRBJ1-5; possibly TRBD1 for D (6 bases). V gave up 6 bases and J gave up 4 bases, with 16 bases separating them. The CDR3 is 15 amino acids. Per the germline V gene, CDR1 is KGHSH and CDR2 is LQKENI. The CDR3, as DNA: TGTGCCAGCTCCCCCGGGGGGGCACAGAATCAGCCCCAGCATTTT. Its protein product is CASSPGGAQNQPQHF.

This clone was seen once. This chain links TRBV4-1 with TRBJ2-7, with a weak D call TRBD2 (6 bases). The CDR3 sequence is 15 residues long. The germline gives CDR1 MGHRA, CDR2 YSYEKL. V shed 0 bases and J shed 0 bases, with 9 bases lying between them. CDR3 in amino acids: CASSQEPSASYEQYF. In DNA, the CDR3 is TGCGCCAGCAGCCAAGAACCTAGCGCCTCCTACGAGCAGTACTTC.

This clone was observed a few times. This chain joins TRBV9 and TRBJ1-6; D gene uncertain. CDR1 and CDR2 (germline): SGDLS, YYNGEE. The CDR3 is 15 amino acids. The V gene lost 3 bases and the J gene lost 9 bases, with 16 bases spanning the gap. The DNA for the CDR3 is TGTGCCAGCAGCGCCGAGGAGGGTTTCGGTTCACCCCTCCACTTT. This codes for CASSAEEGFGSPLHF.

The chain combines TRBV3-1 (or the pseudogene TRBV3-2) with TRBJ1-3; unclear D gene. V was cut by 0 bases and J by 2 bases, with 11 bases left in between. The CDR3 contains 16 residues. Germline V gene data show CDR1 as LGHDT and CDR2 as YNNKEL (reference sequence). The CDR3 loop reads CASSQDSGSAGNTIYF. The CDR3 DNA reads as TGTGCCAGCAGCCAAGATTCCGGGTCGGCTGGAAACACCATATATTTT.

The chain uses TRBV12-3 or TRBV12-4 and TRBJ1-1, with TRBD1 matching 8 bases. This CDR3 has 13 residues. With 6 bases clipped from V and 11 bases from J, the junction kept 11 bases outside the gene matches. CDR3 region: CASRTGAFQMAFF. The CDR3 DNA reads TGTGCCAGCAGGACAGGGGCTTTCCAAATGGCTTTCTTT.

The genes are TRBV5-1 and TRBJ2-3; 7 bases align to TRBD2. The CDR3 covers 15 residues. With V trimmed by 7 bases and J by 2 bases, 10 bases remained unmatched. Germline V gives CDR1 SGHRS, CDR2 YFSETQ. The CDR3 DNA sequence: TGCGCCAGCGGATCCCCAGCGGGAAACACAGATACGCAGTATTTT. Translated: CASGSPAGNTDTQYF.

This chain links TRBV5-1 with TRBJ2-3; 15 bases fit TRBD2. Germline CDR1 reads SGHRS; CDR2 reads YFSETQ. The CDR3 loop spans 18 amino acids. Unmatched junction bases numbered 8, after V lost 4 bases and J lost 2 bases. DNA for the CDR3: TGCGCCAGCAGCCTCGGGACTAGCGGGGGGCGTCCCACAGATACGCAGTATTTT. Its protein product is CASSLGTSGGRPTDTQYF. Based on the CDR3 plus reference TRBV5-1 and TRBJ2-3, the full variable domain is KAGVTQTPRYLIKTRGQQVTLSCSPISGHRSVSWYQQTPGQGLQFLFEYFSETQRNKGNFPGRFSGRQFSNSRSEMNVSTLELGDSALYLCASSLGTSGGRPTDTQYFGPGTRLTVL.

V and J are TRBV7-8 and TRBJ2-3, with D possibly TRBD2 on 5 matching bases. In germline, CDR1 is SGHVS, CDR2 FQNEAQ. There are 13 residues in the CDR3. V shed 0 bases and J shed 8 bases, with 9 bases lying between them. In DNA form, the CDR3 reads TGTGCCAGCAGCTTAGCAGGGAGAGGTACGCAGTATTTT. Translated, it gives CASSLAGRGTQYF.

This chain uses TRBV7-3 with TRBJ2-2, with 13 nucleotides matching TRBD2. Trimming took 5 bases from V and 5 from J; bases not matched to a gene: 8. The CDR3 length is 17 residues. Germline assignment: CDR1 SGHTA and CDR2 FQGTGA. The CDR3 here is CASSQNGLAGATGELFF. DNA for the CDR3: TGTGCCAGCAGCCAGAACGGACTAGCGGGGGCGACCGGGGAGCTGTTTTTT. Supplemented by reference TRBV7-3 and TRBJ2-2, the full variable domain reads GAGVSQTPSNKVTEKGKYVELRCDPISGHTALYWYRQSLGQGPEFLIYFQGTGAADDSGLPNDRFFAVRPEGSVSTLKIQRTERGDSAVYLCASSQNGLAGATGELFFGEGSRLTVL.

In this sample, this clone turned up a few times. V usage is TRBV6-5 and J usage is TRBJ2-5, with D possibly TRBD2 on 7 matching bases. There are 15 residues in the CDR3. Trimming took 2 bases from V and 5 from J, leaving 15 bases between them. CDR1 is MNHEY and CDR2 is SVGAGI in the germline V gene. For the CDR3, the DNA is TGTGCCAGCAGTTACATTGGGGGGGCACAGGAGACCCAGTACTTC. As protein: CASSYIGGAQETQYF.

The J gene is TRBJ2-7, the V gene TRBV2, with 8 bases identical to TRBD1. The V gene's germline CDR1 is SNHLY and CDR2 FYNNEI. This CDR3 is 15 amino acids long. V trimming: 1 base; J trimming: 6 bases; junction bases outside the gene matches: 8. This CDR3 is CASSEVGRGQVEQYF. The CDR3 DNA reads as TGTGCCAGCAGTGAAGTAGGCAGGGGGCAGGTCGAGCAGTACTTC.

Only one count was recorded for this clone. CDR3 residues: CAISSQGLPEQYF. The CDR3 DNA is TGTGCCATCAGTTCTCAGGGGTTACCCGAGCAGTACTTC. This chain joins TRBV10-3 and TRBJ2-5; D might be TRBD1 (6 bases). The DNA end is more similar to TRBJ2-7, so the J call may be wrong. Germline CDR1 ENHRY, CDR2 SYGVKD. The CDR3 consists of 13 residues.

The CDR3 nucleotides read TGTGCCAGCAGCACGACTAGCGGGAGGGATACGCAGTATTTT. Encoded protein: CASSTTSGRDTQYF. The chain links TRBV11-3 to TRBJ2-3, with 13 bases that match TRBD2. The V segment lost 5 bases and the J segment 6 bases; nucleotides outside the gene matches: 2. The CDR3 length is 14 residues. The V gene's germline CDR1 is SGHNT and CDR2 YENEEA. The variable domain in full, completed from reference TRBV11-3 and TRBJ2-3, reads EAGVVQSPRYKIIEKKQPVAFWCNPISGHNTLYWYLQNLGQGPELLIRYENEEAVDDSQLPKDRFSAERLKGVDSTLKIQPAELGDSAVYLCASSTTSGRDTQYFGPGTRLTVL.

The J gene is TRBJ2-2, the V gene TRBV10-3; 9 bases are shared with TRBD1. The V gene end was trimmed by 4 bases and the J gene end by 5 bases; junction bases not matched to a gene: 8. The CDR3 runs 16 residues. CDR1 ENHRY and CDR2 SYGVKD come from the germline V gene. CDR3 amino acids: CAISAPTGGATGELFF. The CDR3 DNA reads TGTGCCATCAGTGCCCCTACAGGGGGCGCGACCGGGGAGCTGTTTTTT.

This chain joins TRBV19 and TRBJ1-5; the match to TRBD1 covers 7 bases. This CDR3 contains 17 residues. After removal of 3 bases from V and 6 bases from J, the junction contained 14 bases not matched to a gene. The germline V gene has CDR1 LNHDA and CDR2 SQIVND (reference sequence). Here the CDR3 DNA reads TGTGCCAGTAGTATGTACACCGGGACAGAGGAGGCTCAGCCCCAGCATTTT. Protein sequence: CASSMYTGTEEAQPQHF.

This chain uses TRBV19 with TRBJ2-7; 7 bases map to TRBD2. The CDR3 is 13 residues long. V was pared by 5 bases and J by 7 bases, with 8 bases of the junction left unmatched. Per germline, CDR1 LNHDA and CDR2 SQIVND (reference sequence). The CDR3 is CASSLRRGEEQYF. CDR3 DNA: TGTGCCAGTAGTCTCCGCCGGGGGGAAGAGCAGTACTTC. The full variable domain, in which reference TRBV19 and TRBJ2-7 provide the parts outside the CDR3, is DGGITQSPKYLFRKEGQNVTLSCEQNLNHDAMYWYRQDPGQGLRLIYYSQIVNDFQKGDIAEGYSVSREKKESFPLTVTSAQKNPTAFYLCASSLRRGEEQYFGPGTRLTVT.

This rearrangement joins TRBV6-1 to TRBJ2-7; 9 bases are shared with TRBD2. The J segment lost 3 bases and the V segment lost 1 base, leaving 4 bases of the junction unmatched. The CDR3 is made up of 15 amino acids. Germline values: CDR1 MNHNS, CDR2 SASEGT. The CDR3 protein is CASSEGRGGFYEQYF. In DNA, the CDR3 is TGTGCCAGCAGTGAAGGGCGGGGGGGATTCTACGAGCAGTACTTC.

CDR3: CATSDPSLASGKNIQYF. The CDR3 region has the DNA TGTGCCACCAGTGACCCCTCCCTAGCAAGCGGCAAAAACATTCAGTACTTC. The rearrangement joins TRBV24-1 to TRBJ2-4; weak D call: TRBD2 (5 bases). Germline-derived CDR1 and CDR2 are KGHDR and SFDVKD. This CDR3 is 17 amino acids long. V was shortened by 4 bases and J by 3 bases, with 18 bases between the two germline ends.

The chain employs TRBV5-3 and TRBJ1-2; D is undetermined. TRBV5-3 is reported as an ORF; its role is uncertain. The length of the CDR3 is 13 residues. The germline V and J ends were trimmed by 4 bases and 3 bases, with 10 bases remaining between them. DNA of the CDR3: TGTGCCAGAAGCCGCAGGCCGTACTATGGCTACACCTTC. Its protein product is CARSRRPYYGYTF.

The V gene is TRBV6-5, the J gene TRBJ1-2; TRBD1 might be the D (6 bases). This CDR3 region has 14 residues. Germline CDR1 is MNHEY and CDR2 is SVGAGI. Trimming removed 6 bases at V and 1 base at J, with 12 bases between. The CDR3 DNA sequence: TGTGCCAGCAGCCCCGTCAGGGGTAACTATGGCTACACCTTC. Amino acids: CASSPVRGNYGYTF.

The V call is TRBV6-5, the J call TRBJ1-2, with 7 nucleotides matching TRBD1. Trimming at V came to 6 bases and at J to 6 bases, leaving 7 bases not matched to a gene. This CDR3 spans 13 amino acids. In germline, CDR1 is MNHEY, CDR2 SVGAGI. This CDR3 is CASRRGGRDGYTF. CDR3 sequence (DNA): TGTGCCAGCAGGAGAGGGGGCAGAGATGGCTACACCTTC.

This chain joins TRBV5-1 and TRBJ1-1, with 7 bases identical to TRBD1. V lost 2 bases, J lost 0 bases, and 1 base stayed unmatched. Looked up from germline, CDR1 is SGHRS and CDR2 is YFSETQ. The CDR3 runs to 14 residues. CDR3 protein: CASSFTGVNTEAFF. CDR3 nucleotides: TGCGCCAGCAGCTTCACAGGGGTGAACACTGAAGCTTTCTTT.

This rearrangement joins TRBV19 to TRBJ2-6; no definite D call. The CDR3 has 16 amino acids. Between the trimmed V and J ends, which lost 7 bases and 0 bases, there was a span of 13 bases. Germline lookup yields CDR1 LNHDA and CDR2 SQIVND (reference sequence). CDR3 nucleotide sequence: TGTGCCAGTACCTACGCCCGAAGCTCTGGGGCCAACGTCCTGACTTTC. It yields the protein CASTYARSSGANVLTF.

The chain's CDR3 is CAISREGSEAFF. In DNA form, the CDR3 reads TGTGCCATCTCTAGGGAGGGATCGGAGGCTTTCTTT. The rearrangement uses TRBV10-3 and TRBJ1-1; D unclear. The CDR3 is 12 residues long. Germline CDR1 ENHRY, CDR2 SYGVKD. V gave up 8 bases and J gave up 11 bases, with 18 bases separating them.

V usage is TRBV18 and J usage is TRBJ2-5, with D maybe TRBD2 (5 bases). Between the trimmed V and J ends, which lost 0 bases and 5 bases, there was a span of 7 bases. CDR3 length: 13 amino acids. Looked up from germline, CDR1 is KGHSH and CDR2 is LQKENI. Here the CDR3 DNA reads TGTGCCAGCTCACCACCTAGCGCCGAGACCCAGTACTTC. Protein sequence: CASSPPSAETQYF.

The chain combines TRBV4-2 with TRBJ1-2; 9 positions agree with TRBD1. The length of the CDR3 is 14 residues. Per germline, CDR1 LGHNA and CDR2 YNFKEQ. The J segment lost 5 bases and the V segment lost 4 bases, leaving 5 bases of the junction unmatched. The chain's CDR3 is CASSLGDRGYGYTF. CDR3 DNA: TGTGCCAGCAGCCTAGGAGACAGGGGGTATGGCTACACCTTC.

CDR3 coding DNA: TGTGCCAGCTCACCGGGACAGGGGGCCCCTTTCCAAGAGACCCAGTACTTC. It codes for CASSPGQGAPFQETQYF. V and J are TRBV18 and TRBJ2-5; TRBD1 agrees at 12 bases. The germline V gene has CDR1 KGHSH and CDR2 LQKENI. The V segment lost 3 bases and the J segment 1 base; nucleotides outside the gene matches: 6. The CDR3 runs 17 residues.